This TCR beta chain comes out of a study of T cells in Graves' hyperthyroidism and ophthalmopathy (dated by TCRdb to between 2018 and 2021). Turning to the overall study: Peripheral blood was sampled at the time of initial diagnosis, prior to any treatment. A discovery cohort of roughly 100 patients, roughly 45 with Graves' ophthalmopathy and approximately 55 with stable Graves' hyperthyroidism, was used to find distinguishing TCR V-J signatures. The 100 discovery patients were divided at random into training and test sets in a 7:3 ratio. In addition, the study compared T-cell repertoires in thyroid tissue and in blood from five or six Graves' hyperthyroidism patients. After blood sampling, hyperthyroidism patients were treated with methimazole at a starting dose of 30 mg daily, and ophthalmopathy patients were treated with high-dose intravenous methylprednisolone. The paper reports TCR Vbeta CDR3 sequencing of about 140 peripheral blood samples: under 45 ophthalmopathy, roughly 80 hyperthyroidism and around 17 progressor patients. An independent validation cohort of under 20 hyperthyroidism patients and 17 patients who later progressed to ophthalmopathy tested prospective prediction of ophthalmopathy.

Stable Graves' hyperthyroidism was defined as no progression to ophthalmopathy during 18 months of follow-up. Hyperthyroidism patients were newly diagnosed, with disease duration under 2 months, and aged 18 to 65 years. Any patient with an uncontrolled infection, another autoimmune disease, pregnancy or lactation was excluded. Diagnoses were based on clinical symptoms, serum thyroxine and TRAb, thyroid ultrasound and orbital computed tomography. PBMCs were separated from 10 ml of fresh peripheral blood using Ficoll-Paque density gradient centrifugation. Trizol reagent was used to extract total RNA, and RNA quality was then checked on an Agilent 2100 Bioanalyzer. The study at large found these results: Sample size was not statistically predetermined, and investigators were not blinded to group allocation. Blood samples also contained most of the expanded thyroid clonotypes (frequency above 0.001), which suggests that blood repertoires may reflect thyroid immune responses. A model built on a 13 V-J signature distinguished ophthalmopathy from stable hyperthyroidism, reaching around 88% sensitivity and under 84% specificity in cross-validation and 80%/75% in testing. In validation, progression to ophthalmopathy was predicted by the model with roughly 69% sensitivity and 72.22% specificity, a median of roughly six months before onset.

The TCR beta CDR3 regions were amplified from the RNA transcripts. The TCR CDR3 was subjected to a first round of RT-PCR using the HTBI primer set and the Qiagen OneStep RT-PCR kit. The libraries were constructed in a second round of multiplex PCR and then size-selected and purified. Paired-end sequencing of the libraries was performed with 100 bp reads on an Illumina HiSeq2000. In the authors' own workflow: SOAPnuke was used to process the raw data, with reads discarded if the reads contained adapters or uncalled bases, had a mean Phred below 15, or lacked an exact constant-primer or identifier match. High-quality paired reads were merged with COPE v1.2.5, and unique nucleotide sequences were defined as clonotypes. MiTCR v1.1 was used to align the clonotypes against IMGT TRBV, TRBD and TRBJ reference segments. Only V-J combinations with frequency above 0.0001, covering 99.2% of repertoires, were analysed. A TCS score was defined as the ratio of F50 (clonal expansion) to E x V (chaos), with BLOSUM62-based TCRdist applied between CDR3 peptides within each V-J. Welch's t-statistics and random forest reduced around 520 V-J features to about 12, which were used in a naive Bayes classifier (R e1071). The similarity between thyroid and blood repertoires was quantified using the Morisita-Horn index. TCRdb trimmed the raw reads at Q25, called clones with MiXCR and kept productive beta chains. Rows with a matching CDR3 protein are joined into one entry that keeps the most common DNA and genes. These V and J calls are TCRdb output, not the study's own analysis. Recorded for this sample are hundreds of thousands of distinct CDR3 sequences; around 39% of them occurred a single time. 8.9% of the sample lies in the top ten.

About this clonotype: What this receptor recognizes is not known. The input lacks base qualities; no much larger clone sits a single base away.

The receptor comes from a man between 18 and 29 years old with Graves' hyperthyroidism. The sample consisted of blood.

The sequence in DNA is TGTGCCAGCAGTCCCGGGACCGCTGTTGGCTACACCTTC. This encodes CASSPGTAVGYTF. The chain links TRBV2 with TRBJ1-2, with TRBD1 perhaps the D gene, on 5 matching bases. CDR1 and CDR2, looked up from the germline V gene, are SNHLY and FYNNEI. Its CDR3 holds 13 amino acids, cysteine through phenylalanine. The CDR3 DNA has 39 bases and is translated from base 1. V is clipped by 5 bases and J by 7 bases, and the sequence between their germline boundaries is 14 bases long.